The present T cell receptor (beta chain) was sequenced within a study of blood T cell repertoires in COVID-19. Study context: Material from acute and convalescent COVID-19 was sourced from the United States, Italy and Spain. In each case, the material was cDNA or gDNA derived from T cells, B-cell-depleted T cells, or PBMCs.

Clones were sequenced by immunoSEQ multiplex PCR, and TCRdb holds only the in-frame ones, with some missing. This table has approximately 55,000 clones, around 87% appearing once. The CDR3 contains 16 residues. The V end was cut by 0 bases, the J end by 5 bases, with 15 bases between. The germline V gene has CDR1 MNHEY and CDR2 SVGAGI. This chain links TRBV6-5 with TRBJ2-3; D possibly corresponds to TRBD2 (5 bases). Material: peripheral blood. This receptor was taken from a man in his fifties with active COVID-19. The CDR3 region has the DNA TGTGCCAGCAGTTACTCGATAGCGCGGGCCATAGATACGCAGTATTTT. Translated: CASSYSIARAIDTQYF.